This TCR beta chain was recovered during a study of blood T cell repertoires in COVID-19. Study information: Samples came from the United States, Italy and Spain, spanning acute and convalescent COVID-19. From T cells, B-cell-depleted T cells, or PBMCs came the material, which was cDNA or gDNA.

In the study's own analysis: Nucleated cell counts were estimated from reference gene primer amplification. Assay: immunoSEQ multiplex PCR; the TCRdb copy retains only in-frame clones and omits some. The V and J calls and clone size come from that table; D and trimming were worked out from the DNA. Altogether approximately 60,000 clones are present, over 75% being singletons, with the ten largest covering roughly 20%. This clonotype originated in a man between 60 and 70 years old with acute or convalescent COVID-19. Material: peripheral blood.

The CDR3 region is CASSYVGPTDTQYF. CDR3 coding DNA: TGTGCCAGCAGCTATGTTGGGCCCACAGATACGCAGTATTTT. The genes are TRBV5-6 and TRBJ2-3; D is uncertain. V was clipped by 3 bases and J by 2 bases, with 10 bases between them. The CDR3 length is 14 residues. Per germline, CDR1 SGHDT and CDR2 YYEEEE.